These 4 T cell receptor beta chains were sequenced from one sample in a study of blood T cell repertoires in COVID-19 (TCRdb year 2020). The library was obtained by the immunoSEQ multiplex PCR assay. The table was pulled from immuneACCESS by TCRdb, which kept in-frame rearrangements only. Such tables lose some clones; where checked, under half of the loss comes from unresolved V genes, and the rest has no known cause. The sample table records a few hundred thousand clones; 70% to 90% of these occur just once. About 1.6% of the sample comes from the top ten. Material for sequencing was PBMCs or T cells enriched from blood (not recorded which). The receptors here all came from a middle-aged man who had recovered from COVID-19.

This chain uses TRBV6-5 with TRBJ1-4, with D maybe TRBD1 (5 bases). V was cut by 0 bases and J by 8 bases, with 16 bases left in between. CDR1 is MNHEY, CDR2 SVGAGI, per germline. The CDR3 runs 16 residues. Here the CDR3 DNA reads TGTGCCAGCAGTTACTCGAAATGGGGCCTGGGGGAAAAACTGTTTTTT. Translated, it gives CASSYSKWGLGEKLFF.

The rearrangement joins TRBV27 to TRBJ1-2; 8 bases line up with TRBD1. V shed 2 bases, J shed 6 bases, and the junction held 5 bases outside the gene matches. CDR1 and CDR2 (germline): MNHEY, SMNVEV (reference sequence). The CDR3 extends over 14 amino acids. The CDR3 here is CASSLQGAKDGYTF. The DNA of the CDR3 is TGTGCCAGCAGTTTACAGGGGGCTAAAGATGGCTACACCTTC.

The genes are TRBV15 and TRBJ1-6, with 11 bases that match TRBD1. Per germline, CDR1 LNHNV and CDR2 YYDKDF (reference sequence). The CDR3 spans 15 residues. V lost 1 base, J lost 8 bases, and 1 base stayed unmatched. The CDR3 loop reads CATSRGTGGYSPLHF. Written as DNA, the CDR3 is TGTGCCACCAGCAGAGGGACAGGGGGCTATTCACCCCTCCACTTT.

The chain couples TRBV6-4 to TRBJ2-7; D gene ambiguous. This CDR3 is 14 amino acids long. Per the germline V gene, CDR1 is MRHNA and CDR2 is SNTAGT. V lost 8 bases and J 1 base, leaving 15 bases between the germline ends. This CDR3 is CASLLVLPSYEQYF. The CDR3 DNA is TGTGCCAGCCTATTAGTACTGCCTTCCTACGAGCAGTACTTC.